The clone carrying this T cell receptor (beta chain) was counted only a few times. The CDR3 totals 16 residues. Trimming cost V 0 bases and J 7 bases, with 19 bases left between them. CDR1 and CDR2 from the germline V gene are MGHRA and YSYEKL. Authors' data handling: Researchers report that nucleated cell counts were estimated from reference gene primer amplification. Libraries were prepared by immunoSEQ multiplex PCR; TCRdb keeps only in-frame clonotypes and omits some of them. Clone size and the V and J calls come from that table; the DNA yielded D and trimming. The table lists about 69,000 clones, roughly 85% of them singletons. The data were taken from a study of blood T cell repertoires in COVID-19. Study background: Specimens from acute and convalescent COVID-19 originated in the United States, Italy and Spain.

This chain links TRBV4-1 with TRBJ2-7; no definite D call. The material sequenced was peripheral blood. This clonotype was obtained from a man older than 75 with acute or convalescent COVID-19. The CDR3 bases are TGCGCCAGCAGCCAAGATCCCCAGATCCGCTTACAGGAGCAGTACTTC. Its translation: CASSQDPQIRLQEQYF.